These 8 T cell receptor beta chains were all obtained from the same sample, sequenced in a study of patients and donors after allogeneic stem cell transplantation. MiXCR was run by TCRdb on the RT-PCR reads, yielding one entry per CDR3 protein. The profile shows roughly 940,000 distinct CDR3 sequences, more than 15% of them singletons. The specimen was blood, either unsorted or a sorted T cell fraction (not recorded which). Source of these receptors: a human donor who was either an allogeneic HSCT recipient or a stem cell or donor lymphocyte infusion donor (not recorded which). It is not recorded whose cells these are; they may come from a transplant donor.

This clonotype was counted a few times. This sequence joins TRBV20-1 and TRBJ1-2; D unresolved. Trimming took off 5 bases at V and 1 base at J, with 11 bases between the two ends. Per germline, CDR1 DFQATT and CDR2 SNEGSKA (reference sequence). The CDR3 length is 13 residues. The CDR3 reads CSALRGINYGYTF. DNA for the CDR3: TGCAGTGCTCTCCGGGGTATTAACTATGGCTACACCTTC.

This clonotype was seen ten or more times. The CDR3 nucleotides read TGCGCCAGCAGCCAAGCGTCGGGACTGGTCGATGAGCAGTTCTTC. It codes for CASSQASGLVDEQFF. V usage is TRBV4-1 and J usage is TRBJ2-1, with D tentatively TRBD2 (6 bases). Germline CDR1 and CDR2: MGHRA and YSYEKL. This CDR3 contains 15 residues. V was trimmed by 1 base and J by 8 bases, leaving 15 bases between them.

The chain links TRBV20-1 to TRBJ2-1; D gene unclear. The CDR3 has 16 amino acids. V was trimmed by 8 bases and J by 0 bases, leaving 20 bases between them. Looked up from germline, CDR1 is DFQATT and CDR2 is SNEGSKA (reference sequence). The CDR3 is CSIDILADSSYNEQFF. Here the CDR3 DNA reads TGCAGTATCGATATATTAGCAGATAGCTCCTACAATGAGCAGTTCTTC.

This clonotype was seen only a few times. The V call is TRBV20-1, the J call TRBJ2-7; no firm D call. The V gene's germline CDR1 is DFQATT and CDR2 SNEGSKA (reference sequence). V was cut by 3 bases and J by 2 bases, with 8 bases left in between. CDR3 length: 12 residues. CDR3 sequence: CSASSGTYEQYF. The CDR3 nucleotides are TGCAGTGCTAGTTCTGGGACCTACGAGCAGTACTTC.

The chain recombines TRBV6-1 with TRBJ1-6, with a possible D match to TRBD1 (5 bases). This CDR3 contains 13 residues. Trimming removed 6 bases at V and 8 bases at J, with 11 bases between. Looked up from germline, CDR1 is MNHNS and CDR2 is SASEGT. CDR3 amino acids: CASRGKGDSPLHF. The DNA of the CDR3 is TGTGCCAGCAGGGGCAAAGGGGATTCACCCCTCCACTTT.

The chain combines TRBV20-1 with TRBJ1-6; unclear D gene. CDR3 length: 12 residues. CDR1 and CDR2 from the germline V gene are DFQATT and SNEGSKA (reference sequence). The V end was cut by 3 bases, the J end by 10 bases, with 10 bases between. CDR3 bases: TGCAGTGCTAGGTCTCCTCGCTCACCCCTCCACTTT. It translates to CSARSPRSPLHF.

The V and J genes are TRBV30 and TRBJ2-3; D not resolved. The CDR3 consists of 14 residues. V was trimmed by 0 bases and J by 2 bases, leaving 9 bases between them. CDR1 is GTSNPN and CDR2 is SVGIG in the germline V gene (reference sequence). CDR3 bases: TGTGCCTGGAGTGTACGGCGGACCACAGATACGCAGTATTTT. Its protein product is CAWSVRRTTDTQYF.

The chain combines TRBV28 with TRBJ1-6; D is undetermined. The germline V gene has CDR1 MDHEN and CDR2 SYDVKM. Trimming cost V 5 bases and J 10 bases, with 9 bases left between them. The CDR3 sequence is 12 residues long. The CDR3 region is CASSIIRSPLHF. In DNA, the CDR3 is TGTGCCAGCAGTATAATCCGCTCACCCCTCCACTTT.